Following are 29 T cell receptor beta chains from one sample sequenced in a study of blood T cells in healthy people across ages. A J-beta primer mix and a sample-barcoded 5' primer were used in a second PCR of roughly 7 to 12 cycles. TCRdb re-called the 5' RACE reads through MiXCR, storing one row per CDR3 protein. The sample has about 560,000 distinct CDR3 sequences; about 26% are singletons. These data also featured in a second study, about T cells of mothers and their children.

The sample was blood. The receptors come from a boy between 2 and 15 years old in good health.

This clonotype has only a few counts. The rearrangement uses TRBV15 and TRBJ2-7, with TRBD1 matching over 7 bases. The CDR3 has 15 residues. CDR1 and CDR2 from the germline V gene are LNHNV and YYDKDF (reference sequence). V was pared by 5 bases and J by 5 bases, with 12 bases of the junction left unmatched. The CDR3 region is CATSEPGQSFDEQYF. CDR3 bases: TGTGCCACCAGCGAACCGGGACAGAGCTTTGACGAGCAGTACTTC.

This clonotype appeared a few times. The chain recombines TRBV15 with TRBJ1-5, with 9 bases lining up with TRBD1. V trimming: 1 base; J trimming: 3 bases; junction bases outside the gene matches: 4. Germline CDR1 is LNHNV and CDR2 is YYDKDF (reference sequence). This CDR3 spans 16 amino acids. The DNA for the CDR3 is TGTGCCACCAGCAGAGTGGGACAGGGACTCAATCAGCCCCAGCATTTT. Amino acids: CATSRVGQGLNQPQHF.

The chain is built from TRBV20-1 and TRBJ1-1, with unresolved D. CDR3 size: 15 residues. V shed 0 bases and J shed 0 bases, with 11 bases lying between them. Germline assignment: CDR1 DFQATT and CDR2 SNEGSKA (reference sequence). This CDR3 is CSARDSSRMNTEAFF. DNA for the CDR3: TGCAGTGCTAGAGACTCGTCCAGAATGAACACTGAAGCTTTCTTT.

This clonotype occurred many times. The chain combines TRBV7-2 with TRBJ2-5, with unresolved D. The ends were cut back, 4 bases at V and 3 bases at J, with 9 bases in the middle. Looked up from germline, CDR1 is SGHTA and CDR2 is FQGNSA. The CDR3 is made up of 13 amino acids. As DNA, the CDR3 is TGTGCCAGCAGCTCCGATAGAAAAGAGACCCAGTACTTC. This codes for CASSSDRKETQYF.

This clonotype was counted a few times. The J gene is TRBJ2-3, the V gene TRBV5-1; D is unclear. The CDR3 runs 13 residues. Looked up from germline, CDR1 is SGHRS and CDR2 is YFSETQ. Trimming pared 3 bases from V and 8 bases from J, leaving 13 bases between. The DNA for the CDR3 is TGCGCCAGCAGCTCCGGGCGGCAAGCTACGCAGTATTTT. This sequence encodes CASSSGRQATQYF.

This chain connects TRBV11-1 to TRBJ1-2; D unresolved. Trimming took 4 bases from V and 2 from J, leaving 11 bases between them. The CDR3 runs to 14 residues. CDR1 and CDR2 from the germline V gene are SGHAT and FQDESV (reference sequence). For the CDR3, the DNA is TGTGCCAGCAGCTCAACGTTCAGGAACTATGGCTACACCTTC. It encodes CASSSTFRNYGYTF.

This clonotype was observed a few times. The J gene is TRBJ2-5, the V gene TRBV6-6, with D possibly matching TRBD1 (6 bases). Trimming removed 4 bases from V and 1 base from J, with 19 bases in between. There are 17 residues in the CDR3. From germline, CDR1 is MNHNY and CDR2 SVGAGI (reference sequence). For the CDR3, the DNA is TGTGCCAGCAGTTCCCCGACCAGGGGTCGGTTCCAAGAGACCCAGTACTTC. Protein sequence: CASSSPTRGRFQETQYF.

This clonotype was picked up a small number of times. The CDR3 reads CASRRLSEAFF. CDR3 nucleotides: TGTGCCAGTAGGAGACTGTCTGAAGCTTTCTTT. V and J are TRBV19 and TRBJ1-1, with D unclear. Germline CDR1 reads LNHDA; CDR2 reads SQIVND (reference sequence). Trimming removed 6 bases at V and 6 bases at J, with 8 bases between. The CDR3 spans 11 residues.

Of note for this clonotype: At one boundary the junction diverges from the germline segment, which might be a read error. CDR3 loop: CASVRDRQVTQYF. The CDR3 DNA follows: TGTGCCAGCGTCCGGGACAGGCAAGTGACCCAGTACTTC. This rearrangement joins TRBV2 to TRBJ2-5, with 8 bases aligning to TRBD1. The CDR3 length is 13 residues. CDR1 is SNHLY and CDR2 is FYNNEI in the germline V gene. Combining the CDR3 with reference TRBV2 and TRBJ2-5 gives the whole variable domain EPEVTQTPSHQVTQMGQEVILRCVPISNHLYFYWYRQILGQKVEFLVSFYNNEISEKSEIFDDQFSVERPDGSNFTLKIRSTKLEDSAMYFCASVRDRQVTQYFGPGTRLLVL.

In DNA, the CDR3 is TGTGCCAGCAGCTCGTGGGGACTAGCGGGGGCCGGAGATACGCAGTATTTT. Translating gives CASSSWGLAGAGDTQYF. This chain joins TRBV7-8 and TRBJ2-3, with 14 bases aligning to TRBD2. CDR1 is SGHVS, CDR2 FQNEAQ, per germline. The CDR3 length is 17 residues. J gave up 5 bases and V 4 bases, and 8 bases lay outside the gene matches.

The CDR3 DNA sequence: TGCGCCAGCAGCTTGGGTCCAGGGTCGGACACTGAAGCTTTCTTT. Residues: CASSLGPGSDTEAFF. V is TRBV5-1 and J is TRBJ1-1, with D possibly matching TRBD1 (5 bases). The CDR3 totals 15 residues. Germline V CDR1 and CDR2: SGHRS, YFSETQ. Trimming removed 0 bases from V and 3 bases from J, with 12 bases in between.

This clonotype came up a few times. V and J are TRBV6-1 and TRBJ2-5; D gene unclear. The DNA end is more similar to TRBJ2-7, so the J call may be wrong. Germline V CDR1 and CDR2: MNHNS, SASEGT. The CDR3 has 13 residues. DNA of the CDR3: TGTGCCAGCAGTGCAGGCGGCGGATACGAGCAGTACTTC. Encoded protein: CASSAGGGYEQYF.

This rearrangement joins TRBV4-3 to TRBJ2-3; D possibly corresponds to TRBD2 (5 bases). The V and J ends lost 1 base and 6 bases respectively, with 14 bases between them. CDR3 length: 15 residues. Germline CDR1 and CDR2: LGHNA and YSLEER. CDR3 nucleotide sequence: TGCGCCAGCAGCCAAGGTTCGGGTGGCGGGGATACGCAGTATTTT. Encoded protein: CASSQGSGGGDTQYF.

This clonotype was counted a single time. The CDR3 sequence is CASSPQANPGELFF. Written as DNA, the CDR3 is TGTGCCAGCAGCCCTCAGGCAAACCCCGGGGAGCTGTTTTTT. The V call is TRBV6-2 or TRBV6-3, the J call TRBJ2-2; D gene unclear. The CDR3 spans 14 residues. V dropped 6 bases and J dropped 6 bases, with 14 bases sitting between them. Germline assignment: CDR1 MNHEY and CDR2 SVGEGT.

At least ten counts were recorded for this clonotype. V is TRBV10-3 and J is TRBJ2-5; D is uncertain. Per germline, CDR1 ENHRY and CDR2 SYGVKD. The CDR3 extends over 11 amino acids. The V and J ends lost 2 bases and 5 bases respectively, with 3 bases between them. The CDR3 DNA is TGTGCCATCAGTGAGGGGGAGACCCAGTACTTC. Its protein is CAISEGETQYF.

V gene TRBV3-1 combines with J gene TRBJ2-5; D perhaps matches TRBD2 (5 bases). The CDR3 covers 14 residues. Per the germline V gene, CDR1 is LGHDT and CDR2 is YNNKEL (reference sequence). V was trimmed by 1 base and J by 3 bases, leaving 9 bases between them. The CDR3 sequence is CASSQAGLEETQYF. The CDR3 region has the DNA TGTGCCAGCAGCCAAGCAGGACTGGAAGAGACCCAGTACTTC.

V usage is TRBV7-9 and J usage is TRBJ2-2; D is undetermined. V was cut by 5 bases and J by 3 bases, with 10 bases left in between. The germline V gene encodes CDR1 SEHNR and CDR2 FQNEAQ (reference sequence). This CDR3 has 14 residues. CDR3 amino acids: CASSVVLDTGELFF. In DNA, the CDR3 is TGTGCCAGCAGCGTAGTGTTGGACACCGGGGAGCTGTTTTTT.

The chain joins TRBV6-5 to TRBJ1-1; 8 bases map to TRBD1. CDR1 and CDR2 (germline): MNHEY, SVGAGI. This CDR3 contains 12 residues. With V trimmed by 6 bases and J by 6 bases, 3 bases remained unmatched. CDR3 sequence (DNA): TGTGCCAGCAGGACAGGGGTGTCTGAAGCTTTCTTT. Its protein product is CASRTGVSEAFF.

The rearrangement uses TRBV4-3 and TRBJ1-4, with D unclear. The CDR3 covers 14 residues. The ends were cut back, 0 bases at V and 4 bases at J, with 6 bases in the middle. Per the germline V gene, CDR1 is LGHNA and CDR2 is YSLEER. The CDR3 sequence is CASSQDGYNEKLFF. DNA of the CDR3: TGCGCCAGCAGCCAAGACGGGTATAATGAAAAACTGTTTTTT.

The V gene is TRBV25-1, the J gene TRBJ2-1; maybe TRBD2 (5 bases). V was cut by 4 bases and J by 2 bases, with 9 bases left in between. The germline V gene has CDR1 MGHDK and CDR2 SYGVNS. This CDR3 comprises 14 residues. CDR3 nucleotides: TGTGCCAGCAGTGGGTGGGAGACCTACAATGAGCAGTTCTTC. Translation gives CASSGWETYNEQFF.

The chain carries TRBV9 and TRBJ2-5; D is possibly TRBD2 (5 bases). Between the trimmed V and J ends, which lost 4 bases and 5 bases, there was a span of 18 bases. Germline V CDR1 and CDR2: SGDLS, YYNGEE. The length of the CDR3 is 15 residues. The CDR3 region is CASSQGRGGVETQYF. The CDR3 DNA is TGTGCCAGCAGCCAAGGACGGGGTGGAGTCGAGACCCAGTACTTC.

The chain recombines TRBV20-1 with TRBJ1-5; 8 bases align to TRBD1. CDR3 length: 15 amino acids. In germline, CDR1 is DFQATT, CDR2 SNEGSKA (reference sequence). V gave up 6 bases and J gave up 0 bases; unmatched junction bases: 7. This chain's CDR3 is CSALDRVLSNQPQHF. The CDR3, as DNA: TGCAGTGCCCTGGACAGGGTCCTTAGCAATCAGCCCCAGCATTTT.

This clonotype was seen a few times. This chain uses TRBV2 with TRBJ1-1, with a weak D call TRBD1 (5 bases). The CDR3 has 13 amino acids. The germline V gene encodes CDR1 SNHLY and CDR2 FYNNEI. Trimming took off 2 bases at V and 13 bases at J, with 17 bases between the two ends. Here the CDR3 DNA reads TGTGCCAGCAGTGAAAGTGTGGCAGGGACCGTTTTCTTT. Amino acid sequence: CASSESVAGTVFF.

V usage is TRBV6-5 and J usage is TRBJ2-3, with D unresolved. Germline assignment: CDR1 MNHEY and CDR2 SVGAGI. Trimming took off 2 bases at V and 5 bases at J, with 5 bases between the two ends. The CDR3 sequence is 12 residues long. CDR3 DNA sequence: TGTGCCAGCAGTTACGACGGAGATACGCAGTATTTT. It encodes CASSYDGDTQYF.

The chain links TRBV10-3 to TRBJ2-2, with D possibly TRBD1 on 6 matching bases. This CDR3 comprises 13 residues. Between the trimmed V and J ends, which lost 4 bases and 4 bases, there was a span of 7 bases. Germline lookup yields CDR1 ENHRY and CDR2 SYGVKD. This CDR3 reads CAISGGPTGELFF. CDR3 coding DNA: TGTGCCATCAGTGGGGGGCCCACCGGGGAGCTGTTTTTT.

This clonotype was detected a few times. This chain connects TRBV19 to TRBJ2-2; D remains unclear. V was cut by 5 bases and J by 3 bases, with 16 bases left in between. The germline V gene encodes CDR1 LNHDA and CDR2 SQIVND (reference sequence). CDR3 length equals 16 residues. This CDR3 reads CASSSVLGRYTGELFF. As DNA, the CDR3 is TGTGCCAGTAGTTCGGTGCTAGGTCGGTACACCGGGGAGCTGTTTTTT.

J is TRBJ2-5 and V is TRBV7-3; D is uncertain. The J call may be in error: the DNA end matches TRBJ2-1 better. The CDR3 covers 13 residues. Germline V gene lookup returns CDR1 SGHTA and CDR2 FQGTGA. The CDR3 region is CASSSGLLNEQFF. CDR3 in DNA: TGTGCCAGCAGCTCCGGTCTCCTCAATGAGCAGTTCTTC.

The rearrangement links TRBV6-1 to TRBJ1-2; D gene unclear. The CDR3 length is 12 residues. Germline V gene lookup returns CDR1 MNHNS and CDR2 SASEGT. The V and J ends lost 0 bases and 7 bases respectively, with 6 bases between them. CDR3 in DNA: TGTGCCAGCAGTGAAGCAGGTGGTGGCTACACCTTC. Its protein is CASSEAGGGYTF.

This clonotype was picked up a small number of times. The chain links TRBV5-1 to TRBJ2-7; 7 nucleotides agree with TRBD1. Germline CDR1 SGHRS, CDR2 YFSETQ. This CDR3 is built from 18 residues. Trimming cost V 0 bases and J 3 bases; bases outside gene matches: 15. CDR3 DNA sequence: TGCGCCAGCAGCTTGGCGGCAGGGGGATTTGGAACCCACTACGAGCAGTACTTC. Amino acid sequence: CASSLAAGGFGTHYEQYF.